The sequence of this T cell receptor beta chain was determined in a study of blood T cell repertoires in COVID-19. The ends lost 6 bases at V and 2 bases at J; junction bases unmatched: 9. CDR3 length equals 15 residues. From germline, CDR1 is SNHLY and CDR2 FYNNEI. During active infection, Seattle patients enrolled and were then monitored through disease. Some clones are missing from TCRdb's copy, which holds only in-frame ones; the method was immunoSEQ multiplex PCR. The sample carries roughly 300,000 clones, around 90% recorded once. The receptor's source is a young woman with COVID-19, enrolled during active disease. The sample comprised peripheral blood. This rearrangement joins TRBV2 to TRBJ2-7; 8 bases agree with TRBD2. The CDR3 coding sequence is TGTGCCAGCAGAGGAACTAGCGGATTGACCTACGAGCAGTACTTC. It yields the protein CASRGTSGLTYEQYF.